These 8 T cell receptor beta chains were sequenced from one sample in a study of tumor-infiltrating lymphocytes in primary liver carcinoma. Production of TCR beta cDNA used about 500 ng total RNA together with a constant-region primer. Three nested multiplex PCR rounds, a slightly modified ARM-PCR, produced the libraries for TCR beta. Primers for the first two PCR rounds were TRBV1-TRBV30 forward primers and a C-beta reverse primer (about 9 cycles per round). Using its own MiXCR run on the multiplex PCR reads, TCRdb lists one record per CDR3 protein. Here the sample spans fewer than 70,000 distinct CDR3 sequences, about two thirds being singletons. Unsorted bulk tissue of about 19-33 mg yielded co-extracted RNA and DNA. The sequenced sample was liver tumor tissue from sampling region 2. The sample's subset: tumor region T2, inferior pole. These receptors were taken from a man between 35 and 55 years old with primary liver carcinoma and hepatitis B virus infection.

As to this clonotype: Its ends do not fully match the called genes, so a read error is possible. This rearrangement joins TRBV11-3 to TRBJ2-1; D gene unclear. The CDR3 contains 12 residues. Germline V gene data show CDR1 as SGHNT and CDR2 as YENEEA. The CDR3 nucleotides read TGCGTCAGCAGCTTAAATGCCAATGAGCAGTTCTTC. It encodes CVSSLNANEQFF.

Details on this clonotype: This may arise from a read error, as a much more abundant clone is one base away. The chain uses TRBV11-3 and TRBJ2-3; maybe TRBD2 (6 bases). The CDR3 spans 15 residues. Trimming took off 8 bases at V and 1 base at J, with 16 bases between the two ends. Germline values: CDR1 SGHNT, CDR2 YENEEA. CDR3 DNA sequence: TGTGCCAGCGGCCCTGGGGGAGGTGGCACAGATACGCAGTATTTT. This codes for CASGPGGGGTDTQYF.

Concerning this clonotype: Germline is not matched at one junction end, which may reflect a read error. The chain has TRBV29-1 and TRBJ2-3; the match to TRBD1 covers 8 bases. CDR3 length: 14 amino acids. Germline CDR1 is SQVTM and CDR2 is ANQGSEA. CDR3 sequence (DNA): TGCAGCGCCGGAGGGACAGGTAACACATATACGCAGTATTTT. This codes for CSAGGTGNTYTQYF.

The V call is TRBV18, the J call TRBJ2-3; perhaps TRBD1 as D (5 bases). The germline V gene has CDR1 KGHSH and CDR2 LQKENI. V was pared by 1 base and J by 7 bases, with 15 bases between. This CDR3 is 15 amino acids long. CDR3 sequence: CASSPRGQGINTQYF. DNA of the CDR3: TGTGCCAGCTCACCACGGGGTCAGGGAATAAATACGCAGTATTTT.

To note about this clonotype: A read error may be the cause here, since a much bigger clone is one base away. J is TRBJ2-1 and V is TRBV6-1; possible D gene TRBD1, 5 bases. In germline, CDR1 is MNHNS, CDR2 SASEGT. The CDR3 has 15 amino acids. The CDR3 nucleotides read TGTGCCAACAGTGAAGAGCGACAGCGATTCAATGAGCAGTTCTTC. Its translation is CANSEERQRFNEQFF.

Of note for this clonotype: One end of the junction varies from germline; a read error may be responsible. This chain links TRBV12-3 or TRBV12-4 with TRBJ2-7, with D possibly being TRBD1 (6 bases). The CDR3 totals 15 residues. DNA of the CDR3: TGTGTCAGCAGTATGGGGACAAGGGGGTCCTACGATCAGTACTTC. Amino acid sequence: CVSSMGTRGSYDQYF.

As to this clonotype: Being one base from a much bigger clone, this may be a read error. J is TRBJ1-3 and V is TRBV19; D gene ambiguous. CDR1 LNHDA and CDR2 SQIVND come from the germline V gene (reference sequence). The CDR3 has 14 amino acids. V was pared by 6 bases and J by 0 bases, with 9 bases between. CDR3 DNA: TGTGCCAGTAGAGAACAGAACTCTGGAAACACCATATATTTT. It specifies CASREQNSGNTIYF. Combining the CDR3 with reference TRBV19 and TRBJ1-3 gives the whole variable domain DGGITQSPKYLFRKEGQNVTLSCEQNLNHDAMYWYRQDPGQGLRLIYYSQIVNDFQKGDIAEGYSVSREKKESFPLTVTSAQKNPTAFYLCASREQNSGNTIYFGEGSWLTVV.

V and J are TRBV5-1 and TRBJ2-2; weak D call: TRBD1 (5 bases). The CDR3 is 16 residues long. Trimming left V 1 base short and J 0 bases short, with 10 bases between. Per germline, CDR1 SGHRS and CDR2 YFSETQ. CDR3 nucleotide sequence: TGCGCCAGCAGCTTGCATCACAGGTCGAACACCGGGGAGCTGTTTTTT. It specifies CASSLHHRSNTGELFF.